This TCR beta chain was recovered during a study of beta chain features in type 1 diabetes. Purity of each sorted population was above 95%. Notes on the study in general: Among all four CD4+ subsets, Type 1 diabetes patients had TCRB CDR3s that were moderately but significantly shorter. Within patients, naive, central memory and Treg TCRB repertoires seemed more similar than within healthy donors.

The CDR3 covers 16 residues. Germline lookup yields CDR1 MNHNY and CDR2 SVGAGI (reference sequence). Germline trimming cut 6 bases from V and 7 bases from J; bases unmatched to any gene: 12. Sequenced material consisted of expressed TCRB transcripts (all of the isolated RNA was reverse transcribed). Libraries were prepared by immunoSEQ multiplex PCR; TCRdb keeps only in-frame clonotypes and omits some of them. The data contain 350,000 to 450,000 clones, over 11% of them singletons. This clone was observed a handful of times. Its matching antigen is unknown. This TCR derives from a man aged 25-40 years in good health. The chain has TRBV6-6 and TRBJ2-2, with TRBD2 matching 9 bases. The sequenced material came from naive CD4+ T cells from blood. The chain's CDR3 is CASRPGPSGKGGELFF. CDR3 DNA sequence: TGTGCCAGCAGGCCCGGACCTAGCGGGAAGGGCGGGGAGCTGTTTTTT.